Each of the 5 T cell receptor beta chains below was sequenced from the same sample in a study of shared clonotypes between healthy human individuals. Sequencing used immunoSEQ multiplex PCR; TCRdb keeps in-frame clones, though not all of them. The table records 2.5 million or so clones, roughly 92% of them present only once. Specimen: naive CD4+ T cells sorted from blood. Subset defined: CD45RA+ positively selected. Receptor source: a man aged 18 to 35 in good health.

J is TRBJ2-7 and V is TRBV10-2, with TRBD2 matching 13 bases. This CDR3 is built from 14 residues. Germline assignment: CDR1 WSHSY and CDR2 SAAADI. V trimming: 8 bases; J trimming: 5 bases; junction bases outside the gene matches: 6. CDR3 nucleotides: TGCGCCAGCGCCCGGACTAGCGGGAGCCACGAGCAGTACTTC. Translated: CASARTSGSHEQYF.

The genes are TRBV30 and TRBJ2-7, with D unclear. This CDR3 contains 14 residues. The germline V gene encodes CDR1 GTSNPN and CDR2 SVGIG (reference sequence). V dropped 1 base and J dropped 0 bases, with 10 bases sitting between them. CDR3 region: CAWSDRARSYEQYF. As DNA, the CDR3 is TGTGCCTGGAGTGACCGGGCGCGCTCCTACGAGCAGTACTTC.

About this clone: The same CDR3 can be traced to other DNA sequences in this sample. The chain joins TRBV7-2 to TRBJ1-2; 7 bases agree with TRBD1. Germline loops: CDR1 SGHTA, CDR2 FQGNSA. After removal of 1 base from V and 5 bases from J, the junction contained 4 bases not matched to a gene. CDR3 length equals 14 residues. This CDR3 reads CASSLVGGGYGYTF. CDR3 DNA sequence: TGTGCCAGCAGCTTAGTAGGGGGCGGATATGGCTACACCTTC.

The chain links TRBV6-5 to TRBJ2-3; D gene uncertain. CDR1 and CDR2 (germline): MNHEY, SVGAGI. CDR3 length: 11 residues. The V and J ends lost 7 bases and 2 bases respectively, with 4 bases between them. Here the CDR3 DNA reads TGTGCCAGCATCCTCACAGATACGCAGTATTTT. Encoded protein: CASILTDTQYF.

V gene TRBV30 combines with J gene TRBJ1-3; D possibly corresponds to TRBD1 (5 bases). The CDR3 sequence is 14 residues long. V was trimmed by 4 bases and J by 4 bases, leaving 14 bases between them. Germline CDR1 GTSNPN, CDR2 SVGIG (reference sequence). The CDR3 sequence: CAWMAAGVGNTIYF. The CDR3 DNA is TGTGCCTGGATGGCGGCGGGGGTCGGAAACACCATATATTTT.